Presented here are 5 T cell receptor beta chains from one specimen sequenced in a study of vaccination and CD4 T cells after COVID-19. TCRdb reprocessed the PCR reads via MiXCR and lists one record per CDR3 protein. This sample carries approximately 20,000 distinct CDR3 sequences, roughly 64% of them seen once, and the ten largest clones take 0.95% to 1.3%. The sequencing here drew on CD4+ T cells from blood, taken before SARS-CoV-2 vaccination. The receptors were sampled from a human donor who had recovered from COVID-19.

This clonotype was seen a handful of times. The chain combines TRBV20-1 with TRBJ2-7, with 13 bases matching TRBD2. With V trimmed by 7 bases and J by 4 bases, 10 bases remained unmatched. The V gene's germline CDR1 is DFQATT and CDR2 SNEGSKA (reference sequence). CDR3 length equals 15 residues. The CDR3 DNA is TGCAGTGGGACTAGCGGGAGTTACGGCCGGTACGAGCAGTACTTC. It yields the protein CSGTSGSYGRYEQYF.

CDR3 protein: CASSARGSSYNEQFF. CDR3 in DNA: TGTGCCAGCAGTGCCCGGGGAAGCTCCTACAATGAGCAGTTCTTC. V gene TRBV6-1 combines with J gene TRBJ2-1; TRBD2 is a possible D gene (5 bases). Deletions cut 4 bases from V and 0 bases from J, with 10 bases between. CDR1 and CDR2 (germline): MNHNS, SASEGT. This CDR3 region has 15 residues.

The J gene is TRBJ2-7, the V gene TRBV11-2; 8 positions agree with TRBD1. V was pared by 3 bases and J by 6 bases, with 1 base of the junction left unmatched. This CDR3 contains 12 residues. The V gene's germline CDR1 is SGHAT and CDR2 FQNNGV. CDR3 in DNA: TGTGCCAGCAGCTTCGACAGGGGCGAGCAGTACTTC. Translation gives CASSFDRGEQYF.

The CDR3 DNA reads as TGTGCCAGCAGGGTACGGGGGATGGGTTCGCCCCAGCATTTT. Translating it yields CASRVRGMGSPQHF. The chain links TRBV6-1 to TRBJ1-5, with TRBD1 as a possible D gene (5 bases). The ends were cut back, 6 bases at V and 9 bases at J, with 18 bases in the middle. This CDR3 has 14 residues. The germline CDR1 and CDR2 sequences are MNHNS and SASEGT.

This chain uses TRBV6-1 with TRBJ2-7; 7 positions match TRBD1. The junction had 0 bases not matched to a gene; V was cut back by 1 base and J by 0 bases. Germline loops: CDR1 MNHNS, CDR2 SASEGT. This CDR3 comprises 14 residues. As DNA, the CDR3 is TGTGCCAGCAGTGAAGGGGACAGCTCCTACGAGCAGTACTTC. Protein: CASSEGDSSYEQYF.